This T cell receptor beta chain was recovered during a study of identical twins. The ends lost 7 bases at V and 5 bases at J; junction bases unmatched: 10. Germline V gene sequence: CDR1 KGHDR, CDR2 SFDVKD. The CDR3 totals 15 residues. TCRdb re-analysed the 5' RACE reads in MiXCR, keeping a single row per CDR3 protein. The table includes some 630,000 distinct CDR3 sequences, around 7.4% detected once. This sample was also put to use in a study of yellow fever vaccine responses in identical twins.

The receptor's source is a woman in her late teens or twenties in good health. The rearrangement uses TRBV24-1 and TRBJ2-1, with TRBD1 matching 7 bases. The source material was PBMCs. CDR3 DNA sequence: TGTGCCACCAGCAAACAGGGGATGCCACACAATGAGCAGTTCTTC. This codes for CATSKQGMPHNEQFF.